These T cell receptor beta chains were read from a single sample in a study of blood T cell repertoires in COVID-19. Here immunoSEQ multiplex PCR was the method, and the copy in TCRdb shows in-frame clones only, minus some. The table includes roughly 290,000 clones, around 85% detected once. The sequencing input was PBMCs or T cells enriched from blood (not recorded which). These receptors came from a man younger than 45 who had recovered from COVID-19. Each CDR3 is given without its conserved first and last residue.

v_call | cdr3_aa
TRBV19 | ASSIFGTGDQPQH
TRBV7-2 | ASSSRTSGGLSTDTQY
TRBV4-1 | ASSQATGANEKLF
TRBV19 | ASSTGQRMNTEAF
TRBV11-2 | ASSLWDTANYGYT
TRBV9 | ASSVGGTGGSETQY
TRBV7-3 | ASNPGTGNTEAF
TRBV19 | ASSSTGVTDTQY
TRBV9 | ASSPSRTSGDQETQY
TRBV7-9 | ASSYRPGQGGEQY
TRBV2 | ASTTQGVSYEQY
TRBV11-2 | ASSPLTGQGAVLT
TRBV5-1 | ASSLASGGAYNEQF
TRBV9 | ASSRHTLGNTIY
TRBV30 | AWAPLGTRSLVPQH
TRBV4-2 | ASSQGQEANTGELF
TRBV7-2 | ASSRKGVNEQF
TRBV7-2 | ASSSYTSYGYT
TRBV6-2/TRBV6-3 | ANSAWTGHTDTQY
TRBV18 | ASSEHRGKNTEAF
TRBV11-2 | ASSSFITRDGYT
TRBV12-5 | ASGPGTGGSMNTEAF
TRBV19 | ASSRDSPYAPQH
TRBV9 | ASSSSGATGELF
TRBV3-1/TRBV3-2 | ASSQDPGRGVTDTQY
TRBV3-1/TRBV3-2 | ASSQGGRFSNQPQH
TRBV3-1/TRBV3-2 | ASSQQESNSPLH
TRBV29-1 | SVEAPSSYEQY
TRBV30 | AWTSLFGGSGTEAF
TRBV7-9 | ASSPLFGDSRWEQY
TRBV18 | ASSPVGAGVSNQPQH
TRBV11-1 | ASSQSDRGHETQY
TRBV10-3 | AIRRHSEAF
TRBV19 | ASSIDGQGLYNEQF
TRBV25-1 | ASSLNTDTQY
TRBV3-1/TRBV3-2 | ASSQARQLGNTIY
TRBV5-4 | ASSLAGQGADTQY
TRBV2 | ASNLRGNQPQH
TRBV9 | ASSVGLASDTQY
TRBV5-1 | ASSIDRSSTDTQY
TRBV6-6 | ASRLTGTLTEAF
TRBV7-8 | ASSGGGNNNQPQH
TRBV2 | ASLPGGAQDEQF
TRBV27 | ASSLFSAANEKLF
TRBV6-5 | ASSYGQKINSPLH
TRBV5-1 | ASTSTGMVTDTQY
TRBV7-2 | ASSPRDSGSTYEQY
TRBV6-2/TRBV6-3 | ASSYGGLARTDTQY
TRBV19 | ASSIDPLADTQY